The clone carrying this T cell receptor (beta chain) was seen only a few times. Its specificity is unknown. The ends were cut back, 7 bases at V and 4 bases at J, with 6 bases in the middle. The CDR3 runs 10 residues. Germline V gene lookup returns CDR1 SQVTM and CDR2 ANQGSEA. The primer mix had 60 Vbeta and 13 Jbeta primers. TCRdb's table, derived via immunoSEQ multiplex PCR, lists solely in-frame clones and lacks some. The sample records around 160,000 clones, roughly four fifths being singletons. This record comes from a study of cytomegalovirus exposure and HLA in healthy donors. The study's findings and limits: Association of a missense DCLRE1C variant with TCR beta V- and J-gene trimming was reported in a later analysis.

The sequence was collected from a man in his forties or fifties in good health and CMV-seropositive. V gene TRBV29-1 combines with J gene TRBJ2-3; tentative D call: TRBD2 (6 bases). The sample taken for sequencing was PBMCs. CDR3 sequence (DNA): TGCAGCGGGGGGGCAGATACGCAGTATTTT. This encodes CSGGADTQYF.